This T cell receptor beta chain was observed in a study of shared clonotypes between healthy human individuals. Study-level background: Donors were two women and three men aged 18 to 49.

Per the original methods: Because ImmunoSEQ provided only junction sequences with no quality scores, the filtering differed. Measured with immunoSEQ multiplex PCR; TCRdb has only the in-frame clones, and not every one. That table gives V, J and clone size, and the DNA gave D and trimming. This table holds some 1 million clones, about 75% found once. Donation came from healthy HIV-negative adults that had no recent acute infections or vaccinations. Trimming pared 4 bases from V and 7 bases from J, leaving 21 bases between. Germline values: CDR1 SGDLS, CDR2 YYNGEE. There are 16 residues in the CDR3. This clone came up a few times.

V usage is TRBV9 and J usage is TRBJ2-1, with D possibly matching TRBD2 (6 bases). The sequence came from a man aged 18-30 years in good health. The sample was memory CD4+ T cells sorted from blood. Subset meaning: CD45RA-negative fraction. The CDR3 bases are TGTGCCAGCAGCCCCCTAGGTGGCGGGGCCGGGAATGAGCAGTTCTTC. As protein: CASSPLGGGAGNEQFF.